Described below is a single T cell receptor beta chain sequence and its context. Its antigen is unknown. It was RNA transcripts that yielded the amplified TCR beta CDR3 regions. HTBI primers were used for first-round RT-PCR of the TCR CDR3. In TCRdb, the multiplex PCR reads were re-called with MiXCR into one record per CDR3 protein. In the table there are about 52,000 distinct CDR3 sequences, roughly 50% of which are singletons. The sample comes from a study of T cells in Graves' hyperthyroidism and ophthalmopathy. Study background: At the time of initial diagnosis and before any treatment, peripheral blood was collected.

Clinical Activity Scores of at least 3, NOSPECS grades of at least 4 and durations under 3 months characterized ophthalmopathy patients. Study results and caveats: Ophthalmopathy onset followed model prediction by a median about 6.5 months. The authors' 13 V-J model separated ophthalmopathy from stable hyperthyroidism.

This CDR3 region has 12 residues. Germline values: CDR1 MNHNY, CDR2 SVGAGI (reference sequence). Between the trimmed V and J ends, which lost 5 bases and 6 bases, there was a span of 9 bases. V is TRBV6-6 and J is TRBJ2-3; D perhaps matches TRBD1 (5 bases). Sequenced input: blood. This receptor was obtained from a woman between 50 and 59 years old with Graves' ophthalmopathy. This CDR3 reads CASSGAGDTQYF. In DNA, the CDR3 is TGTGCCAGCAGTGGAGCAGGGGATACGCAGTATTTT.